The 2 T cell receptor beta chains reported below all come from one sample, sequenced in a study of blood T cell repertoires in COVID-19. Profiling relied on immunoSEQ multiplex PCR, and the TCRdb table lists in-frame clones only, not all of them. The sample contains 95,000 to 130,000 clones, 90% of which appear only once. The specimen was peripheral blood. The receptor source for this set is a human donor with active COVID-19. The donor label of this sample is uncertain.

The CDR3 DNA reads TGTGCCAGTAGTATCAGACAGGGTAGGGCCGGGGAGCTGTTTTTT. It yields the protein CASSIRQGRAGELFF. The J gene is TRBJ2-2, the V gene TRBV19; 7 bases fit TRBD1. This CDR3 region has 15 residues. Germline-derived CDR1 and CDR2 are LNHDA and SQIVND (reference sequence). J was trimmed by 6 bases and V by 3 bases; bases with no gene match: 7.

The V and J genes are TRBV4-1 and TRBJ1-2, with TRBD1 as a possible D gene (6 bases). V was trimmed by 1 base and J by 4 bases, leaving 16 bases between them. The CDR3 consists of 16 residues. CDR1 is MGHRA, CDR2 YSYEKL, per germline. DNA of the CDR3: TGCGCCAGCAGCCAAGGAGGGGGGGCCACGCTCTATGGCTACACCTTC. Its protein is CASSQGGGATLYGYTF.